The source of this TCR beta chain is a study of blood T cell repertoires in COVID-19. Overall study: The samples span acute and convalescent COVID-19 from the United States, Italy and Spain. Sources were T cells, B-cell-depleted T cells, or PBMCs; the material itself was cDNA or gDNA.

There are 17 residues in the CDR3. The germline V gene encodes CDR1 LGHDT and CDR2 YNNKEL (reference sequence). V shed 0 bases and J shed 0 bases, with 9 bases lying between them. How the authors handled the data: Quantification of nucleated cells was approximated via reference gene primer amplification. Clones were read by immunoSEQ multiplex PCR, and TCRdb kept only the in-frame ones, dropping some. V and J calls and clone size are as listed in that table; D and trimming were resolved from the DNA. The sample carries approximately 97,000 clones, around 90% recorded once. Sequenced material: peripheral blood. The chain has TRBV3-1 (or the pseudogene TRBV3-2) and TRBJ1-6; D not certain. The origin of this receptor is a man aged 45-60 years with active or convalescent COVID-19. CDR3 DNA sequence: TGTGCCAGCAGCCAAGATGCGGGCGGCTCCTATAATTCACCCCTCCACTTT. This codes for CASSQDAGGSYNSPLHF.